This T cell receptor beta chain was captured by sequencing in a study of blood T cells in healthy people across ages. Study conclusions and caveats: Estimated diversity that came from one million T cells was considered an underestimate.

Approximately 9 milliliters of peripheral blood were drawn from each donor into EDTA-treated tubes. A second PCR of about 7 to 11 cycles used a sample-barcoded 5' primer and a J-beta primer mix. TCRdb passed the 5' RACE reads through MiXCR, listing each CDR3 protein once. Here the sample spans 1.5 million to 2 million distinct CDR3 sequences, roughly 49% being singletons. The germline V and J ends were trimmed by 5 bases and 3 bases, with 17 bases remaining between them. Germline CDR1 reads GTSNPN; CDR2 reads SVGIG (reference sequence). The CDR3 covers 14 residues. Worth noting for this clonotype: The antigen remains unidentified.

The TCR sequence derives from a woman in her thirties or forties in good health. This sequence joins TRBV30 and TRBJ2-7, with D possibly being TRBD1 (6 bases). Sequenced input: blood. CDR3 DNA sequence: TGTGCCTGGGGGGGCTCTAGATCGCACTACGAGCAGTACTTC. Protein: CAWGGSRSHYEQYF.